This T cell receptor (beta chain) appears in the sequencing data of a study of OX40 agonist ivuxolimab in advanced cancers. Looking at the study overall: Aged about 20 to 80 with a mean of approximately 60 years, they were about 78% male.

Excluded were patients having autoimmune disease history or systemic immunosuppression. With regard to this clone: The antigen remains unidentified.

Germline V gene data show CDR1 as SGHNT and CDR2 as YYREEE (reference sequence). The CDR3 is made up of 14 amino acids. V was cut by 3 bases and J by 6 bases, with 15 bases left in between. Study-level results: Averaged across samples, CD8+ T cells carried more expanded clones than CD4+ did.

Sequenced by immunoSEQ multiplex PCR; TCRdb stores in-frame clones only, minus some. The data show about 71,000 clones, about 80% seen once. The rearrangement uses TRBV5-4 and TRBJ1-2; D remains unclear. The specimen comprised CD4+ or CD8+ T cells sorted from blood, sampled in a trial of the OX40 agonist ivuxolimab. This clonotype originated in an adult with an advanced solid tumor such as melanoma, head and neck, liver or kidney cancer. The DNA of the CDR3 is TGTGCCAGCAGCTCGACCGGGGTTTTGAATGGCTACACCTTC. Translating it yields CASSSTGVLNGYTF.